This T cell receptor (beta chain) is drawn from a study of patients and donors after allogeneic stem cell transplantation. Germline lookup yields CDR1 LGHNA and CDR2 YSLEER. V lost 0 bases and J 4 bases, leaving 6 bases between the germline ends. This CDR3 is 13 amino acids long. TCRdb used MiXCR to reprocess the RT-PCR reads, holding one entry per CDR3 protein. The sample consists of about 88,000 distinct CDR3 sequences, roughly 43% of them appearing once. This chain uses TRBV4-3 with TRBJ1-2, with D unresolved. What was sequenced was blood, either unsorted or a sorted T cell fraction (not recorded which). The TCR originated in a human donor who was either an allogeneic HSCT recipient or a stem cell or donor lymphocyte infusion donor (not recorded which). It is not recorded whose cells these are; they may come from a transplant donor. Here the CDR3 reads CASSQDTAYGYTF. DNA for the CDR3: TGCGCCAGCAGCCAAGACACTGCCTATGGCTACACCTTC.